The next 14 T cell receptor beta chains were all read from a single sample in a study of T cells in Graves' hyperthyroidism and ophthalmopathy. It was RNA transcripts that yielded the amplified TCR beta CDR3 regions. HTBI primers were the set used in a first-round RT-PCR of the TCR CDR3. One entry per CDR3 protein, called by TCRdb with MiXCR from the multiplex PCR reads. The sample yields about 560,000 distinct CDR3 sequences, 15% to 18% seen once. Source material: blood. The receptors here all came from a woman in her twenties or thirties with Graves' hyperthyroidism.

The chain employs TRBV9 and TRBJ2-5; D is uncertain. Germline V CDR1 and CDR2: SGDLS, YYNGEE. The V gene lost 0 bases and the J gene lost 5 bases, with 11 bases spanning the gap. This CDR3 region has 14 residues. The CDR3 protein is CASSVGGEWETQYF. The CDR3 nucleotides read TGTGCCAGCAGCGTAGGTGGCGAGTGGGAGACCCAGTACTTC.

The table lists this clonotype with many counts. The J gene is TRBJ2-4, the V gene TRBV20-1, with D tentatively TRBD1 (6 bases). Looked up from germline, CDR1 is DFQATT and CDR2 is SNEGSKA (reference sequence). Trimming removed 3 bases from V and 1 base from J, with 13 bases in between. The CDR3 has 15 residues. The CDR3 loop reads CSARVQGSAKNIQYF. The CDR3 DNA reads TGCAGTGCTAGGGTCCAGGGGTCCGCCAAAAACATTCAGTACTTC.

This clonotype was seen at least ten times. The chain uses TRBV7-2 and TRBJ2-7, with D possibly TRBD2 on 6 matching bases. The V end lost 0 bases, the J end lost 0 bases, and 12 bases lay between the germline ends. The CDR3 extends over 16 amino acids. Germline V gene data show CDR1 as SGHTA and CDR2 as FQGNSA. The CDR3 loop reads CASSLARDGGSYEQYF. CDR3 nucleotide sequence: TGTGCCAGCAGCTTAGCGCGGGACGGGGGCTCCTACGAGCAGTACTTC. Full variable domain (missing parts from reference TRBV7-2 and TRBJ2-7): GAGVSQSPSNKVTEKGKDVELRCDPISGHTALYWYRQSLGQGLEFLIYFQGNSAPDKSGLPSDRFSAERTGGSVSTLTIQRTQQEDSAVYLCASSLARDGGSYEQYFGPGTRLTVT.

This clonotype was recorded at least ten times. The chain uses TRBV20-1 and TRBJ2-1; D remains unclear. Trimming pared 5 bases from V and 4 bases from J, leaving 18 bases between. The CDR3 runs to 15 residues. Germline CDR1 DFQATT, CDR2 SNEGSKA (reference sequence). The chain's CDR3 is CSAGLRNGVYNEQFF. The CDR3 nucleotides are TGCAGTGCTGGCTTACGGAATGGGGTATACAATGAGCAGTTCTTC.

This clonotype occurred a few times. The chain is built from TRBV5-4 and TRBJ1-4, with a possible D match to TRBD1 (5 bases). The CDR3 is 15 amino acids. Deletions cut 4 bases from V and 3 bases from J, with 13 bases between. Germline assignment: CDR1 SGHNT and CDR2 YYREEE (reference sequence). CDR3: CASSPGTVANEKLFF. CDR3 DNA sequence: TGTGCCAGCAGCCCAGGGACGGTGGCTAATGAAAAACTGTTTTTT.

This clonotype was observed many times. This chain joins TRBV7-9 and TRBJ2-2; D uncertain. V dropped 5 bases and J dropped 3 bases, with 4 bases sitting between them. Germline V gives CDR1 SEHNR, CDR2 FQNEAQ (reference sequence). The CDR3 length is 12 residues. CDR3 sequence: CASSAYTGELFF. The CDR3 DNA is TGTGCCAGCAGCGCATACACCGGGGAGCTGTTTTTT. Complete variable domain (other parts from reference TRBV7-9 and TRBJ2-2): DTGVSQNPRHKITKRGQNVTFRCDPISEHNRLYWYRQTLGQGPEFLTYFQNEAQLEKSRLLSDRFSAERPKGSFSTLEIQRTEQGDSAMYLCASSAYTGELFFGEGSRLTVL.

This clonotype was counted many times. The chain has TRBV12-3 or TRBV12-4 and TRBJ2-1, with D unclear. V gave up 2 bases and J gave up 0 bases, with 8 bases separating them. The CDR3 sequence is 15 residues long. In DNA form, the CDR3 reads TGTGCCAGCAGTTTACTTTCTTTCTCCTACAATGAGCAGTTCTTC. Translating it yields CASSLLSFSYNEQFF.

This clonotype was seen ten or more times. The V call is TRBV5-8, the J call TRBJ1-2, with D possibly matching TRBD1 (6 bases). Per germline, CDR1 SGHTS and CDR2 YDEGEE. The V end was cut by 5 bases, the J end by 4 bases, with 18 bases between. The CDR3 is 15 residues long. CDR3 nucleotides: TGTGCCAGCAGGTCCACAGGGAGTCGTGCCTATGGCTACACCTTC. Translation: CASRSTGSRAYGYTF. The variable domain in full, with the rest retrieved from reference TRBV5-8 and TRBJ1-2, is EAGVTQSPTHLIKTRGQQATLRCSPISGHTSVYWYQQALGLGLQFLLWYDEGEERNRGNFPPRFSGRQFPNYSSELNVNALELEDSALYLCASRSTGSRAYGYTFGSGTRLTVV.

This clonotype was recorded at least ten times. The J gene is TRBJ1-1, the V gene TRBV18; 8 positions match TRBD1. The J segment lost 8 bases and the V segment lost 2 bases, leaving 4 bases of the junction unmatched. The V gene's germline CDR1 is KGHSH and CDR2 LQKENI. The CDR3 contains 13 residues. CDR3 residues: CASSPTRGQEAFF. Written as DNA, the CDR3 is TGTGCCAGCTCACCAACCAGGGGGCAGGAAGCTTTCTTT.

This clonotype was recorded at least ten times. The chain has TRBV20-1 and TRBJ2-7, with 9 bases aligning to TRBD1. Germline trimming cut 3 bases from V and 6 bases from J; bases unmatched to any gene: 9. Germline V lookup: CDR1 DFQATT, CDR2 SNEGSKA (reference sequence). This CDR3 comprises 14 residues. The CDR3 region is CSASFGTGFREQYF. CDR3 coding DNA: TGCAGTGCTAGTTTCGGGACAGGGTTCCGCGAGCAGTACTTC.

A remark on this clonotype: This clone may be a read error of a much larger clone one base away. This chain uses TRBV27 with TRBJ2-4; perhaps TRBD2 as D (5 bases). The CDR3 consists of 12 residues. Germline CDR1 is MNHEY and CDR2 is SMNVEV (reference sequence). V lost 6 bases and J 7 bases, leaving 10 bases between the germline ends. CDR3 DNA: TGTGCCAGCAGCCCAGGCGGGAACATTCAGTACTTC. Its translation: CASSPGGNIQYF.

CDR3 DNA: TGTGCCATCAGTACCTCTCGACAGTCAACTAATGAAAAACTGTTTTTT. Protein: CAISTSRQSTNEKLFF. The chain recombines TRBV10-3 with TRBJ1-4; tentative D call: TRBD1 (5 bases). Germline V gene lookup returns CDR1 ENHRY and CDR2 SYGVKD. Between the trimmed V and J ends, which lost 5 bases and 0 bases, there was a span of 13 bases. This CDR3 has 16 amino acids.

In this sample, this clonotype turned up many times. V usage is TRBV4-2 and J usage is TRBJ1-1; 9 nucleotides match TRBD1. The CDR3 sequence is 18 residues long. The germline gives CDR1 LGHNA, CDR2 YNFKEQ. Germline trimming cut 1 base from V and 1 base from J; bases unmatched to any gene: 10. As DNA, the CDR3 is TGTGCCAGCAGCCAAGGTCCCGGGACAGGGTCCGGGAACACTGAAGCTTTCTTT. Translation gives CASSQGPGTGSGNTEAFF.

The chain carries TRBV6-1 and TRBJ1-5; 8 positions agree with TRBD1. The length of the CDR3 is 15 residues. In germline, CDR1 is MNHNS, CDR2 SASEGT. After removal of 9 bases from V and 4 bases from J, the junction contained 11 bases not matched to a gene. Written as DNA, the CDR3 is TGTGCCAGTAGGACAGGGAAGGGTGATAATCAGCCCCAGCATTTT. Its translation is CASRTGKGDNQPQHF.